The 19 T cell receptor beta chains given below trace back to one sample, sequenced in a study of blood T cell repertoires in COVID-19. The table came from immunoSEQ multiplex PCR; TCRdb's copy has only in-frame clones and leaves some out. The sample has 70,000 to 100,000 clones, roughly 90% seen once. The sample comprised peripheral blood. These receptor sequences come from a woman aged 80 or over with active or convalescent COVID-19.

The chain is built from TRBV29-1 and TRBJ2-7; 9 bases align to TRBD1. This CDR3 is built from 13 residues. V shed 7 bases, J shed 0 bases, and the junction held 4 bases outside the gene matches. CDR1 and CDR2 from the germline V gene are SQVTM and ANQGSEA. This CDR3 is CSAGQGSSYEQYF. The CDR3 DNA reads TGCAGCGCAGGACAGGGGAGCTCCTACGAGCAGTACTTC.

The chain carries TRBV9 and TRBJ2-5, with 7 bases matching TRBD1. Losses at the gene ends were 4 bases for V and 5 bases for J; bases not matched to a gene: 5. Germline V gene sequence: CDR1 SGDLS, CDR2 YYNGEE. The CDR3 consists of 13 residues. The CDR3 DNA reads TGTGCCAGCAGCCGACAGGGTTTTGAGACCCAGTACTTC. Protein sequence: CASSRQGFETQYF.

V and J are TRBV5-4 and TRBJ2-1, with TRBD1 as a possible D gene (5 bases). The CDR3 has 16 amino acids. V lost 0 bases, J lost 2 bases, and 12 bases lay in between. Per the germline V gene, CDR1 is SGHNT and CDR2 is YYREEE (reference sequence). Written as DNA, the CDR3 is TGTGCCAGCAGCTTGGGGGCAGGGCCAGCCTACAATGAGCAGTTCTTC. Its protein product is CASSLGAGPAYNEQFF.

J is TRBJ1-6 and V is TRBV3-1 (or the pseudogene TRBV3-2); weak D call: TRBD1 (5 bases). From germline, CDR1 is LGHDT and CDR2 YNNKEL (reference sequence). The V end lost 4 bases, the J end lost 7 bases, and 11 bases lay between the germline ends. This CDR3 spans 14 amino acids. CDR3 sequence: CASSLGGHNSPLHF. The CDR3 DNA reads TGTGCCAGCAGCCTCGGGGGTCACAATTCACCCCTCCACTTT.

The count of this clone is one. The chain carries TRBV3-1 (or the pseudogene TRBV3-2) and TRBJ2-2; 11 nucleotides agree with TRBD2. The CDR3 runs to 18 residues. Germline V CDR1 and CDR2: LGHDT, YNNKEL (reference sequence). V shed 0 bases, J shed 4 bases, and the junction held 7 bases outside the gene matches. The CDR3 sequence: CASSQDHTSGRLTGELFF. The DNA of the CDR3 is TGTGCCAGCAGCCAAGATCACACTAGCGGGAGACTCACCGGGGAGCTGTTTTTT.

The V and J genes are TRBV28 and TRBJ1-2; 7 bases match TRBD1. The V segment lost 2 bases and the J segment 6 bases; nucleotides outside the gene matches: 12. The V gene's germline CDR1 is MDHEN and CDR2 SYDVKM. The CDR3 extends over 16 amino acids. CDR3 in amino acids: CASSLGNEDRLHGYTF. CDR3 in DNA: TGTGCCAGCAGTTTAGGGAATGAGGACAGGTTGCATGGCTACACCTTC.

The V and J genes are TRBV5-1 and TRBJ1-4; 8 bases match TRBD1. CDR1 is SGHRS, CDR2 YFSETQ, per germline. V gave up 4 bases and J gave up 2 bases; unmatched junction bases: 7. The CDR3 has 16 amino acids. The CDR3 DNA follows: TGCGCCAGCAGCCGAGGACAGGGTATCACTAATGAAAAACTGTTTTTT. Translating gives CASSRGQGITNEKLFF. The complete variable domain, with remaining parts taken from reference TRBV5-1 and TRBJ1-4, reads KAGVTQTPRYLIKTRGQQVTLSCSPISGHRSVSWYQQTPGQGLQFLFEYFSETQRNKGNFPGRFSGRQFSNSRSEMNVSTLELGDSALYLCASSRGQGITNEKLFFGSGTQLSVL.

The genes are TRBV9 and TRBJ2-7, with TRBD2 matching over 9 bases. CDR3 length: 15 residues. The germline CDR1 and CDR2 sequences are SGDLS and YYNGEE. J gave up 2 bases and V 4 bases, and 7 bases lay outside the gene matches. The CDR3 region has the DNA TGTGCCAGCAGCCGACAGCGGGAGGCAACCTACGAGCAGTACTTC. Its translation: CASSRQREATYEQYF.

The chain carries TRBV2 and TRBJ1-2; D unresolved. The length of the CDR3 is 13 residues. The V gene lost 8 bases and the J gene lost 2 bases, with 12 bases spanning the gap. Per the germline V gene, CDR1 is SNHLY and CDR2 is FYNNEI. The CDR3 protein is CASVFSGNYGYTF. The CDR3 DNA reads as TGTGCCAGCGTCTTTTCGGGGAACTATGGCTACACCTTC.

In DNA, the CDR3 is TGTGCCACCAGTGGGGCAGGGGGGTCTGTAAATGAGCAGTTCTTC. Its protein product is CATSGAGGSVNEQFF. The chain employs TRBV24-1 and TRBJ2-1; weak D call: TRBD1 (7 bases). The V gene's germline CDR1 is KGHDR and CDR2 SFDVKD. The CDR3 has 15 amino acids. V was pared by 5 bases and J by 7 bases, with 17 bases between.

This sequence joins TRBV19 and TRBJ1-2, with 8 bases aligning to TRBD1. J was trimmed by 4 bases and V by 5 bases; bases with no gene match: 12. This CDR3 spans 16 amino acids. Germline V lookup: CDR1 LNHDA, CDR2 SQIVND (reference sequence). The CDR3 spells CASSPGQGPVGYGYTF. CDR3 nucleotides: TGTGCCAGTAGTCCCGGACAGGGCCCTGTCGGCTATGGCTACACCTTC.

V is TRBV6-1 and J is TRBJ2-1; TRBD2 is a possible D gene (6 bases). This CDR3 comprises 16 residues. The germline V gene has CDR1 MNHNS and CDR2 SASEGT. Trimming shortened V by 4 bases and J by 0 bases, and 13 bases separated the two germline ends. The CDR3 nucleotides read TGTGCCAGCAGTGTTCTAGCGCGTTCCTCCTACAATGAGCAGTTCTTC. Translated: CASSVLARSSYNEQFF.

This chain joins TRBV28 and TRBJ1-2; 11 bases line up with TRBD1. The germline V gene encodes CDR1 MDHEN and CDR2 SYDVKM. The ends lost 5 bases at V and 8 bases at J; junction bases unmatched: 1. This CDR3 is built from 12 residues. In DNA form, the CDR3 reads TGTGCCAGCAGTGGGACAGGGGGAGGCTACACCTTC. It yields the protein CASSGTGGGYTF.

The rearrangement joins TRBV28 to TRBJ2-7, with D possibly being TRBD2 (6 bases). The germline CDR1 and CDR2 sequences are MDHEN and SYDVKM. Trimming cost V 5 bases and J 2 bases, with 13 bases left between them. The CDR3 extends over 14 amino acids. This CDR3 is CASSPGTATYEQYF. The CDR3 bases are TGTGCCAGCAGTCCCGGGACTGCAACCTACGAGCAGTACTTC.

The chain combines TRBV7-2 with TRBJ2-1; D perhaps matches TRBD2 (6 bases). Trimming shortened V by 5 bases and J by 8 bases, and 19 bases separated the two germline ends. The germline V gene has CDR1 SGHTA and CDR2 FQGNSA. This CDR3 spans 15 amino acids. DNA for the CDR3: TGTGCCAGCAGCGGATCGTGGGGGACTCGGGATGAGCAGTTCTTC. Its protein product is CASSGSWGTRDEQFF.

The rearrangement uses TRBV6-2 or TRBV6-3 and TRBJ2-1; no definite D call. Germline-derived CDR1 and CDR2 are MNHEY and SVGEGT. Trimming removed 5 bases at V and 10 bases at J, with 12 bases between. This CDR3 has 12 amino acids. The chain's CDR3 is CASSPREKEQFF. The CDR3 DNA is TGTGCCAGCAGTCCCCGTGAGAAAGAGCAGTTCTTC.

CDR3 bases: TGTGCCAGCAGTGCGTCCTACGAGCAGTACTTC. It codes for CASSASYEQYF. The chain employs TRBV6-2 or TRBV6-3 and TRBJ2-7; D is unclear. Germline V gene lookup returns CDR1 MNHEY and CDR2 SVGEGT. V was clipped by 5 bases and J by 1 base, with 3 bases between them. This CDR3 has 11 residues.

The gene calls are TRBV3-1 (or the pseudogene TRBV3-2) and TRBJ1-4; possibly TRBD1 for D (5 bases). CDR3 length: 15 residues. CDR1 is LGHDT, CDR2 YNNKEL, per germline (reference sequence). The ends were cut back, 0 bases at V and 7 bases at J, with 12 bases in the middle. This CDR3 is CASSQDGGGTEKLFF. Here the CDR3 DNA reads TGTGCCAGCAGCCAAGACGGCGGGGGGACTGAAAAACTGTTTTTT.

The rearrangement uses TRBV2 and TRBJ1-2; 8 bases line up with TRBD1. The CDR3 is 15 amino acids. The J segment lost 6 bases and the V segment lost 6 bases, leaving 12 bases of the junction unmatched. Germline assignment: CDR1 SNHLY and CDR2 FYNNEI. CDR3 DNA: TGTGCCAGCAGCACCCACGGACAGGGAAAGGATGGCTACACCTTC. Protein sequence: CASSTHGQGKDGYTF.